This TCR beta chain was captured by sequencing in a study of cytomegalovirus exposure and HLA in healthy donors. Study overall: Unique TCR beta sequences numbering around 110 million came from approximately 180 million T cells in an earlier analysis.

Primers for the PCR totalled 60 Vbeta and 13 Jbeta. Here immunoSEQ multiplex PCR was the method, and the copy in TCRdb shows in-frame clones only, minus some. The table includes over 150,000 clones, around 68% detected once. The CDR3 is made up of 14 amino acids. Germline V CDR1 and CDR2: MNHEY, SMNVEV (reference sequence). With 4 bases clipped from V and 10 bases from J, the junction kept 9 bases outside the gene matches. This clone was counted at least ten times. The sample was PBMCs. This clonotype was sampled from a man in his fifties or sixties in good health and CMV-seronegative. The chain employs TRBV27 and TRBJ1-1, with 10 bases that match TRBD1. The CDR3 DNA follows: TGTGCCAGCAGTTCTCCGGGACAGGGGATAGGAGCTTTCTTT. Translated, it gives CASSSPGQGIGAFF.